This passage covers 12 T cell receptor beta chains from one sample sequenced in a study of T cells in Graves' hyperthyroidism and ophthalmopathy. From RNA transcripts, TCR beta CDR3 regions were amplified. Primed by the HTBI set, a first-round RT-PCR was run on the TCR CDR3. Using its own MiXCR run on the multiplex PCR reads, TCRdb lists one record per CDR3 protein. The repertoire has about 760,000 distinct CDR3 sequences, around 40% of them found once; the top ten carry around 30%. The sample taken for sequencing was blood. Receptor source: a woman aged 40 to 49 with Graves' hyperthyroidism.

This clonotype was seen repeatedly, ten times or more. The chain has TRBV15 and TRBJ2-7; D might be TRBD1 (5 bases). The germline gives CDR1 LNHNV, CDR2 YYDKDF (reference sequence). V was clipped by 1 base and J by 5 bases, with 9 bases between them. CDR3 length: 13 amino acids. CDR3 loop: CATSRGRGNEQYF. CDR3 sequence (DNA): TGTGCCACCAGCAGAGGAAGGGGAAACGAGCAGTACTTC. Full variable domain (rest looked up from reference TRBV15 and TRBJ2-7): DAMVIQNPRYQVTQFGKPVTLSCSQTLNHNVMYWYQQKSSQAPKLLFHYYDKDFNNEADTPDNFQSRRPNTSFCFLDIRSPGLGDTAMYLCATSRGRGNEQYFGPGTRLTVT.

The sample holds a few counts of this clonotype. The V gene is TRBV10-2, the J gene TRBJ1-5, with 7 bases matching TRBD1. CDR3 size: 16 residues. J lost 0 bases, V lost 4 bases, and 6 bases had no gene match. Per germline, CDR1 WSHSY and CDR2 SAAADI. The chain's CDR3 is CASSGQGVDSNQPQHF. The CDR3, as DNA: TGCGCCAGCAGTGGGCAGGGGGTTGATAGCAATCAGCCCCAGCATTTT.

V gene TRBV6-1 combines with J gene TRBJ2-7, with TRBD1 as a possible D gene (6 bases). Trimming removed 2 bases at V and 3 bases at J, with 20 bases between. CDR3 length equals 17 residues. The V gene's germline CDR1 is MNHNS and CDR2 SASEGT. The CDR3, as DNA: TGTGCCAGCAGTGAAATGATGTCGGCAGGGGCTGTCTACGAGCAGTACTTC. Amino acids: CASSEMMSAGAVYEQYF.

The chain is built from TRBV10-3 and TRBJ1-4; D uncertain. V lost 4 bases to trimming and J lost 4 bases, with 7 bases between them. This CDR3 contains 13 residues. Germline CDR1 reads ENHRY; CDR2 reads SYGVKD. This chain's CDR3 is CAISGQDNEKLFF. CDR3 bases: TGTGCCATCAGTGGTCAGGATAATGAAAAACTGTTTTTT.

V is TRBV29-1 and J is TRBJ1-1, with 8 bases fitting TRBD1. Germline V gene sequence: CDR1 SQVTM, CDR2 ANQGSEA. V shed 3 bases and J 5 bases; nucleotides not matched to a gene: 5. The CDR3 loop spans 13 amino acids. In nucleotides, the CDR3 is TGCAGCGTTGATAGACAGGGGCGTACTGAAGCTTTCTTT. It translates to CSVDRQGRTEAFF. The entire variable domain, with the rest obtained from reference TRBV29-1 and TRBJ1-1, is as follows: SAVISQKPSRDICQRGTSLTIQCQVDSQVTMMFWYRQQPGQSLTLIATANQGSEATYESGFVIDKFPISRPNLTFSTLTVSNMSPEDSSIYLCSVDRQGRTEAFFGQGTRLTVV.

This clonotype has a count of ten or more. The CDR3 region is CSASQRDLTEAFF. CDR3 nucleotide sequence: TGCAGTGCTAGCCAAAGGGACCTCACTGAAGCTTTCTTT. The chain combines TRBV20-1 with TRBJ1-1; D may be TRBD1 (5 bases). CDR3 size: 13 residues. V dropped 3 bases and J dropped 4 bases, with 12 bases sitting between them. The germline gives CDR1 DFQATT, CDR2 SNEGSKA (reference sequence).

A remark on this clonotype: A much bigger clone sits one base away, suggesting this may be a read error. The CDR3 nucleotides read TGTGCCAGCAGCTCCTGGGGGACCAACGTCCTGACTTTC. Its translation: CASSSWGTNVLTF. This chain links TRBV9 with TRBJ2-6; D is tentatively TRBD1 or TRBD2 (5 bases each). This CDR3 spans 13 amino acids. The germline CDR1 and CDR2 sequences are SGDLS and YYNGEE. V lost 4 bases and J lost 8, with 10 bases in between.

J is TRBJ2-5 and V is TRBV2; D gene uncertain. The J call could be wrong; TRBJ2-4 is a better fit for the DNA end. The CDR3 runs 15 residues. Germline CDR1 reads SNHLY; CDR2 reads FYNNEI. The CDR3 sequence: CASVVELSPKNIQYF. CDR3 coding DNA: TGTGCCAGCGTCGTGGAGTTAAGCCCAAAAAACATTCAGTACTTC.

This clonotype was counted at least ten times. The rearrangement links TRBV7-9 to TRBJ2-5; D is unresolved. The V end was cut by 6 bases, the J end by 5 bases, with 4 bases between. This CDR3 spans 10 amino acids. The germline V gene encodes CDR1 SEHNR and CDR2 FQNEAQ (reference sequence). CDR3 residues: CASSYETQYF. Here the CDR3 DNA reads TGTGCCAGCAGTTATGAGACCCAGTACTTC.

V and J are TRBV6-5 and TRBJ2-7; possible D gene TRBD2, 6 bases. Trimming took off 4 bases at V and 0 bases at J, with 13 bases between the two ends. The CDR3 loop spans 15 amino acids. Germline CDR1 MNHEY, CDR2 SVGAGI. CDR3 sequence reads: CASSSPGERSYEQYF. In DNA, the CDR3 is TGTGCCAGCAGTTCCCCGGGGGAGCGCTCCTACGAGCAGTACTTC.

This clonotype was picked up a small number of times. This chain links TRBV7-2 with TRBJ2-7, with D perhaps matching TRBD2 (5 bases). Trimming removed 5 bases at V and 6 bases at J, with 20 bases between. This CDR3 spans 15 amino acids. The germline V gene has CDR1 SGHTA and CDR2 FQGNSA. The CDR3 here is CASSRTTYTSSEQYF. The CDR3 DNA is TGTGCCAGCAGCCGTACGACTTATACTAGTTCCGAGCAGTACTTC.

As regards this clonotype: Since a much larger clone is just one base distant, this may be a read error. The gene calls are TRBV10-3 and TRBJ2-7, with TRBD1 matching 10 bases. This CDR3 is built from 14 residues. The V gene end was trimmed by 4 bases and the J gene end by 0 bases; junction bases not matched to a gene: 0. Germline-derived CDR1 and CDR2 are ENHRY and SYGVKD. In nucleotides, the CDR3 is TGTGCCATCAGTGGGGACAGGGGCTCCTACGAGCAGTACTTC. It is translated as CAISGDRGSYEQYF.